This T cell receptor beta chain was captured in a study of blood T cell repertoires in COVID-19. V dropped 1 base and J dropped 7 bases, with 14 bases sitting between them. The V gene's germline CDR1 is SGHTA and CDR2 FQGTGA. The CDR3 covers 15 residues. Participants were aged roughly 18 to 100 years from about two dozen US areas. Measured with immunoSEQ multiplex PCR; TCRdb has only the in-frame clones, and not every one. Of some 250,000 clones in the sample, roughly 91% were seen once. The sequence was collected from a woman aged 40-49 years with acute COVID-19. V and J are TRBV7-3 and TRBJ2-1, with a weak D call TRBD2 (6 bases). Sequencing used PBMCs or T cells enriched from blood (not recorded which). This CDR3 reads CASSLNTARGNEQFF. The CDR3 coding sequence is TGTGCCAGCAGCTTAAATACGGCCCGGGGGAATGAGCAGTTCTTC.